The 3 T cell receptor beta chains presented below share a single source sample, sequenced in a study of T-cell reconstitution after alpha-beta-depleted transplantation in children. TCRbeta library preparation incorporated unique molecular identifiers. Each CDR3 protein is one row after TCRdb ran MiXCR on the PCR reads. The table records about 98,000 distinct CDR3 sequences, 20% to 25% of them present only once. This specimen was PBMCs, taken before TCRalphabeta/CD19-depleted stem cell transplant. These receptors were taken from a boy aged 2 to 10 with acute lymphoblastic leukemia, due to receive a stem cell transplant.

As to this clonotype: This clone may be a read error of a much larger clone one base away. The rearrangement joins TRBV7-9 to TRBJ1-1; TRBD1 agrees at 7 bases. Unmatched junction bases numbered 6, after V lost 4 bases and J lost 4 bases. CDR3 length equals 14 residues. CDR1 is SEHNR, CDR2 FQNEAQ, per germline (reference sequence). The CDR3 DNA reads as TGTGCCAGCAGCTGGGGCGGGACAGCCACTGAAGCTTTCTTT. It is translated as CASSWGGTATEAFF.

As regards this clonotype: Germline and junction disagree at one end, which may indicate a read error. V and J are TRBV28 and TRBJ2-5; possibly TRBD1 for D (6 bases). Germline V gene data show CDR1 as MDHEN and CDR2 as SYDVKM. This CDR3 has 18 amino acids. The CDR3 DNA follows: TGTGCCAGCAGTTTGGTCGCAGGGGCTTCTTTGGAGCAAGAGACCCAGTCCTTC. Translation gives CASSLVAGASLEQETQSF.

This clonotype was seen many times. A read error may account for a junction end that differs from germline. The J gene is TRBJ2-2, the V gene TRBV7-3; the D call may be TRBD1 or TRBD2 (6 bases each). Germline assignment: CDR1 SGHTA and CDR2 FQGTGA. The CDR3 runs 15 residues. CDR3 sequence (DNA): TGTGCCAGCAGCCTAACTAGCAGGGGTTCCGGGGAGCTGTTTTTT. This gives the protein CASSLTSRGSGELFF.